The T cell receptor (beta chain) under discussion was sequenced for a study of T cells in Graves' hyperthyroidism and ophthalmopathy. Findings and limits, study-wide: Ophthalmopathy got predicted by the model a median about six months before its onset.

TCR beta CDR3 sequences were amplified from RNA transcripts. An initial round of RT-PCR targeting the TCR CDR3 relied on the HTBI primer set. From the multiplex PCR reads, TCRdb called clonotypes with MiXCR, one entry per CDR3 protein. The sample has about 260,000 distinct CDR3 sequences, less than 30% seen once. Turning to this clonotype: The antigen is unknown.

This CDR3 spans 13 amino acids. The germline V gene encodes CDR1 MNHNS and CDR2 SASEGT. Fresh 10 ml peripheral blood yielded PBMCs. The clonotype originates from a man in his forties with Graves' hyperthyroidism that later progressed to Graves' ophthalmopathy. Sequences were obtained from blood. V gene TRBV6-1 combines with J gene TRBJ2-2, with D tentatively TRBD2 (6 bases). CDR3 DNA sequence: TGTGTCACGCGGGTTGGGACTCCCGGGGAGCTGTTTTTT. Protein sequence: CVTRVGTPGELFF.